Listed here are 24 T cell receptor beta chains from one sample, sequenced in a study of T cells in Graves' hyperthyroidism and ophthalmopathy. Amplified TCR beta CDR3 regions came from RNA transcripts. HTBI primers drove first-round RT-PCR of the TCR CDR3. TCRdb recomputed calls from the multiplex PCR reads with MiXCR, one row per CDR3 protein. This sample has some 350,000 distinct CDR3 sequences, with roughly 14% found just once. Specimen: blood. The source is a woman aged 18-29 years with Graves' hyperthyroidism that later progressed to Graves' ophthalmopathy.

The chain uses TRBV4-2 and TRBJ2-2; D possibly uses TRBD1 or TRBD2 (5 bases each). The V gene's germline CDR1 is LGHNA and CDR2 YNFKEQ. Trimming removed 1 base at V and 5 bases at J, with 11 bases between. CDR3 size: 15 residues. The CDR3 region is CASSQAGTPTGELFF. For the CDR3, the DNA is TGTGCCAGCAGCCAAGCCGGGACCCCGACCGGGGAGCTGTTTTTT.

Details on this clonotype: Possible read error: a much larger clone is one base away. This chain links TRBV11-2 with TRBJ2-7; the D is unclear. Germline CDR1 reads SGHAT; CDR2 reads FQNNGV. The CDR3 length is 13 residues. The CDR3 loop reads CASSLELTDELYF. CDR3 sequence (DNA): TGTGCCAGCAGCTTAGAGTTGACCGACGAGCTGTACTTC.

This clonotype has at least ten counts. This rearrangement joins TRBV11-3 to TRBJ2-1; 8 nucleotides align to TRBD2. With V trimmed by 1 base and J by 9 bases, 8 bases remained unmatched. CDR3 length: 15 residues. Germline CDR1 reads SGHNT; CDR2 reads YENEEA. The CDR3 sequence: CASSLGSGGPIEQFF. CDR3 coding DNA: TGTGCCAGCAGCTTAGGATCGGGAGGGCCGATTGAGCAGTTCTTC.

The chain joins TRBV9 to TRBJ2-2, with D possibly being TRBD1 (5 bases). The length of the CDR3 is 18 residues. V was trimmed by 0 bases and J by 6 bases, leaving 21 bases between them. Germline V CDR1 and CDR2: SGDLS, YYNGEE. CDR3 nucleotides: TGTGCCAGCAGCGTAGCCCCGTGGGGCAGGGCTGGCGCCGGGGAGCTGTTTTTT. It yields the protein CASSVAPWGRAGAGELFF.

This clonotype occurred many times. The chain recombines TRBV6-1 with TRBJ2-3, with a tentative D call TRBD2 (5 bases). The CDR3 length is 13 residues. The germline gives CDR1 MNHNS, CDR2 SASEGT. V was cut by 3 bases and J by 3 bases, with 7 bases left in between. The CDR3 loop is CASSDRETDTQYF. As DNA, the CDR3 is TGTGCCAGCAGTGATAGGGAGACAGATACGCAGTATTTT.

The table lists this clonotype with a few counts. This chain links TRBV6-1 with TRBJ2-6; no clear D. CDR1 and CDR2 (germline): MNHNS, SASEGT. This CDR3 contains 15 residues. V was shortened by 7 bases and J by 1 base, with 11 bases between the two germline ends. CDR3 sequence: CASTLISSGANVLTF. Here the CDR3 DNA reads TGTGCCAGCACCCTAATTTCGTCTGGGGCCAACGTCCTGACTTTC.

This clonotype was observed many times. The chain employs TRBV5-1 and TRBJ2-2, with TRBD2 as a possible D gene (6 bases). Germline CDR1 and CDR2: SGHRS and YFSETQ. V was clipped by 3 bases and J by 3 bases, with 12 bases between them. This CDR3 has 15 residues. DNA for the CDR3: TGCGCCAGCAGCTACGGCGGGACTCACACCGGGGAGCTGTTTTTT. Residues: CASSYGGTHTGELFF.

In this sample, this clonotype turned up a few times. A single base separates this from a much larger clone, so it may be a read error. V and J are TRBV6-1 and TRBJ2-7; D gene uncertain. CDR1 MNHNS and CDR2 SASEGT come from the germline V gene. V was trimmed by 1 base and J by 6 bases, leaving 4 bases between them. The CDR3 has 11 residues. Here the CDR3 DNA reads TGTGCCAGCAGTGAAGAGAGCGAGCAGTACTTC. This codes for CASSEESEQYF.

Of note for this clonotype: Given a much more abundant clone one base away, this may be a read error. This chain links TRBV27 with TRBJ2-7; maybe TRBD2 (5 bases). Germline V gene lookup returns CDR1 MNHEY and CDR2 SMNVEV (reference sequence). V gave up 5 bases and J gave up 7 bases, with 18 bases separating them. CDR3 length: 14 residues. The CDR3 sequence: CASSPGSEVGEQYF. CDR3 nucleotides: TGTGCCAGCAGTCCGGGATCCGAGGTAGGAGAGCAGTACTTC.

The J gene is TRBJ1-5, the V gene TRBV4-1; possibly TRBD1 for D (5 bases). Trimming cost V 2 bases and J 4 bases, with 15 bases left between them. CDR1 is MGHRA and CDR2 is YSYEKL in the germline V gene. This CDR3 is 16 amino acids long. CDR3 DNA sequence: TGCGCCAGCAGCCAACGGCCAGGGTGGATTAATCAGCCCCAGCATTTT. It is translated as CASSQRPGWINQPQHF.

This clonotype was detected many times. The CDR3 DNA reads as TGCAGTGCCGAGAATGGGGGCAGCTATGGCTACACCTTC. Its protein product is CSAENGGSYGYTF. The chain has TRBV20-1 and TRBJ1-2; tentative D call: TRBD1 (6 bases). The CDR3 extends over 13 amino acids. Trimming took off 6 bases at V and 4 bases at J, with 15 bases between the two ends. The V gene's germline CDR1 is DFQATT and CDR2 SNEGSKA (reference sequence).

The rearrangement joins TRBV5-1 to TRBJ2-7; D unresolved. Germline V gene sequence: CDR1 SGHRS, CDR2 YFSETQ. The CDR3 length is 13 residues. Trimming stripped 5 bases from V and 0 bases from J, with 9 bases between. CDR3 protein: CASRRENSYEQYF. DNA for the CDR3: TGCGCCAGCAGGCGTGAGAACTCCTACGAGCAGTACTTC.

This clonotype was counted at least ten times. This rearrangement joins TRBV7-9 to TRBJ2-1; D is possibly TRBD2 (5 bases). This CDR3 spans 16 amino acids. Germline CDR1 reads SEHNR; CDR2 reads FQNEAQ (reference sequence). V gave up 5 bases and J gave up 6 bases, with 20 bases separating them. CDR3 in DNA: TGTGCCAGCAGCACCGGACTTTCCCCCTGGGGCAATGAGCAGTTCTTC. Translated: CASSTGLSPWGNEQFF.

There are many counts of this clonotype. The rearrangement joins TRBV6-1 to TRBJ2-3; tentatively, D is TRBD2 (6 bases). Looked up from germline, CDR1 is MNHNS and CDR2 is SASEGT. Trimming left V 3 bases short and J 1 base short, with 11 bases between. The CDR3 length is 15 residues. The chain's CDR3 is CASSDFGRRTDTQYF. In DNA form, the CDR3 reads TGTGCCAGCAGTGACTTCGGGAGACGCACAGATACGCAGTATTTT.

The genes are TRBV27 and TRBJ2-7; D is perhaps TRBD2 (7 bases). CDR1 and CDR2 (germline): MNHEY, SMNVEV (reference sequence). The CDR3 is made up of 14 amino acids. Deletions cut 6 bases from V and 5 bases from J, with 17 bases between. The CDR3 DNA follows: TGTGCCAGCAGCCGATGGGGAGGGGGGAACGAGCAGTACTTC. Amino acid sequence: CASSRWGGGNEQYF.

In this sample, this clonotype turned up many times. The J gene is TRBJ1-2, the V gene TRBV28, with 7 bases that match TRBD1. Germline assignment: CDR1 MDHEN and CDR2 SYDVKM. The V and J ends lost 11 bases and 1 base, in that order; junction bases with no gene match: 10. CDR3 length equals 14 residues. The CDR3 protein is CAVQQGPSNYGYTF. CDR3 bases: TGTGCCGTGCAACAGGGGCCTAGTAACTATGGCTACACCTTC.

This clonotype was seen at least ten times. This rearrangement joins TRBV7-9 to TRBJ2-1; the match to TRBD1 covers 9 bases. CDR1 SEHNR and CDR2 FQNEAQ come from the germline V gene (reference sequence). The CDR3 loop spans 14 amino acids. J lost 5 bases, V lost 5 bases, and 4 bases had no gene match. CDR3 residues: CASSGDRDDNEQFF. In nucleotides, the CDR3 is TGTGCCAGCAGCGGGGACAGGGATGACAATGAGCAGTTCTTC.

This clonotype was seen more than once but under ten times. The chain combines TRBV4-1 with TRBJ2-1; D gene unclear. Per germline, CDR1 MGHRA and CDR2 YSYEKL. The V gene lost 0 bases and the J gene lost 1 base, with 10 bases spanning the gap. CDR3 size: 16 residues. The DNA for the CDR3 is TGCGCCAGCAGCCAAGACCCGCCCCCGTCCTACAATGAGCAGTTCTTC. It translates to CASSQDPPPSYNEQFF.

This clonotype appeared many times. The rearrangement uses TRBV13 and TRBJ2-7; the D gene is possibly TRBD2 (6 bases). V shed 3 bases and J shed 5 bases, with 11 bases lying between them. The length of the CDR3 is 13 residues. Germline CDR1 and CDR2: PRHDT and FYEKMQ (reference sequence). In DNA form, the CDR3 reads TGTGCCAGCAGCTTCCGGGAGCTCGACGAGCAGTACTTC. This encodes CASSFRELDEQYF.

CDR3 nucleotide sequence: TGTGCCAGCAGTGGGACGGACCAGCCCCAGCATTTT. It yields the protein CASSGTDQPQHF. This chain uses TRBV2 with TRBJ1-5; D ambiguous. The CDR3 consists of 12 residues. Germline V gene data show CDR1 as SNHLY and CDR2 as FYNNEI. Trimming left V 4 bases short and J 7 bases short, with 8 bases between. Based on the CDR3 plus reference TRBV2 and TRBJ1-5, the full variable domain is EPEVTQTPSHQVTQMGQEVILRCVPISNHLYFYWYRQILGQKVEFLVSFYNNEISEKSEIFDDQFSVERPDGSNFTLKIRSTKLEDSAMYFCASSGTDQPQHFGDGTRLSIL.

This clonotype was recorded at least ten times. This chain links TRBV18 with TRBJ2-3; 7 bases agree with TRBD1. CDR1 and CDR2 from the germline V gene are KGHSH and LQKENI. Trimming cost V 2 bases and J 4 bases; bases outside gene matches: 6. This CDR3 is built from 15 residues. This CDR3 is CASSPTGERADTQYF. The CDR3 nucleotides are TGTGCCAGCTCACCAACAGGGGAGAGGGCAGATACGCAGTATTTT. Full variable domain (rest looked up from reference TRBV18 and TRBJ2-3): NAGVMQNPRHLVRRRGQEARLRCSPMKGHSHVYWYRQLPEEGLKFMVYLQKENIIDESGMPKERFSAEFPKEGPSILRIQQVVRGDSAAYFCASSPTGERADTQYFGPGTRLTVL.

Remarks on this clonotype: A junction boundary mismatches the germline segment, possibly from a read error. The genes are TRBV11-3 and TRBJ2-2; D possibly matches TRBD1 or TRBD2 (5 bases each). The CDR3 runs to 15 residues. The germline gives CDR1 SGHNT, CDR2 YENEEA. The CDR3 DNA sequence: TGTGCCAGCAGCTTAGTAGGGGCGAACACCGGGGAGCTGCTTTTT. Translating gives CASSLVGANTGELLF.

This clonotype showed up many times. The CDR3 is CASSPGTRLDTQYF. The CDR3 DNA reads TGTGCCAGCAGCCCCGGGACCCGGTTAGATACGCAGTATTTT. The rearrangement joins TRBV11-1 to TRBJ2-3, with D perhaps matching TRBD1 or TRBD2 (5 bases each). Trimming pared 5 bases from V and 5 bases from J, leaving 14 bases between. This CDR3 comprises 14 residues. Germline V gives CDR1 SGHAT, CDR2 FQDESV (reference sequence).

Regarding this clonotype: A junction boundary mismatches the germline segment, possibly from a read error. The chain recombines TRBV5-5 with TRBJ2-5; the match to TRBD2 covers 11 bases. The CDR3 is made up of 16 amino acids. Germline V CDR1 and CDR2: SGHKS, YYEKEE (reference sequence). The DNA of the CDR3 is TGCGCCAGCAGCTTTACTACTAGCGGGGGCCAAGAGACCCAGTACTTC. Protein: CASSFTTSGGQETQYF. The full variable domain, its missing parts supplied by reference TRBV5-5 and TRBJ2-5, is DAGVTQSPTHLIKTRGQQVTLRCSPISGHKSVSWYQQVLGQGPQFIFQYYEKEERGRGNFPDRFSARQFPNYSSELNVNALLLGDSALYLCASSFTTSGGQETQYFGPGTRLLVL.